Presented here are 12 T cell receptor beta chains from one specimen sequenced in a study of blood T cell repertoires in COVID-19. Sequenced by immunoSEQ multiplex PCR; TCRdb stores in-frame clones only, minus some. The profile shows around 330,000 clones, 85% to 90% of them singletons. The material sequenced was peripheral blood. All receptors derive from a woman between 50 and 59 years old with active or convalescent COVID-19.

The chain employs TRBV5-1 and TRBJ1-4, with D perhaps TRBD1 (6 bases). Germline V gene sequence: CDR1 SGHRS, CDR2 YFSETQ. CDR3 length: 14 residues. V lost 5 bases and J lost 6, with 14 bases in between. In DNA form, the CDR3 reads TGCGCCAGCAGTTACCAGACAGGCGATGAAAAACTGTTTTTT. Encoded protein: CASSYQTGDEKLFF.

The chain combines TRBV19 with TRBJ2-1; no clear D. V lost 5 bases and J lost 0, with 20 bases in between. Germline values: CDR1 LNHDA, CDR2 SQIVND (reference sequence). The CDR3 covers 18 residues. CDR3 DNA: TGTGCCAGTAGTTCCGCCCTAAAACTGTCGAGCTCCTACAATGAGCAGTTCTTC. Translating gives CASSSALKLSSSYNEQFF.

The chain uses TRBV6-6 and TRBJ1-6; no clear D gene. Germline V gives CDR1 MNHNY, CDR2 SVGAGI (reference sequence). V was trimmed by 10 bases and J by 7 bases, leaving 17 bases between them. This CDR3 has 14 amino acids. The CDR3 is CATNLAAQNSPLHF. The CDR3, as DNA: TGTGCCACTAACCTGGCGGCCCAGAATTCACCCCTCCACTTT.

The chain joins TRBV18 to TRBJ2-5; D ambiguous. The CDR3 runs to 13 residues. The germline V gene has CDR1 KGHSH and CDR2 LQKENI. Trimming left V 3 bases short and J 5 bases short, with 10 bases between. The CDR3 DNA reads TGTGCCAGCTCACCGGGTCAGAGGGAGACCCAGTACTTC. Translation: CASSPGQRETQYF.

The chain carries TRBV4-1 and TRBJ2-1, with 8 bases matching TRBD2. The CDR3 runs 17 residues. Germline CDR1 is MGHRA and CDR2 is YSYEKL. Unmatched junction bases numbered 15, after V lost 3 bases and J lost 8 bases. This CDR3 reads CASSQRPGTSVTHEQFF. DNA of the CDR3: TGCGCCAGCAGCCAGAGACCCGGGACTAGTGTTACTCATGAGCAGTTCTTC.

The gene calls are TRBV28 and TRBJ1-1, with TRBD1 identical over 7 bases. The CDR3 loop spans 14 amino acids. V dropped 6 bases and J dropped 0; count of bases not matched to a gene: 4. Germline V gives CDR1 MDHEN, CDR2 SYDVKM. CDR3 region: CASSPGQVNTEAFF. DNA for the CDR3: TGTGCCAGCAGCCCAGGACAGGTGAACACTGAAGCTTTCTTT. Full variable domain (missing parts from reference TRBV28 and TRBJ1-1): DVKVTQSSRYLVKRTGEKVFLECVQDMDHENMFWYRQDPGLGLRLIYFSYDVKMKEKGDIPEGYSVSREKKERFSLILESASTNQTSMYLCASSPGQVNTEAFFGQGTRLTVV.

V is TRBV3-1 (or the pseudogene TRBV3-2) and J is TRBJ2-7; 11 nucleotides agree with TRBD2. The junction had 10 bases not matched to a gene; V was cut back by 4 bases and J by 2 bases. Germline CDR1 LGHDT, CDR2 YNNKEL (reference sequence). The CDR3 contains 17 residues. For the CDR3, the DNA is TGTGCCAGCAGCCTCGCAGCCGGGACTAGCGGACCCTACGAGCAGTACTTC. Encoded protein: CASSLAAGTSGPYEQYF.

This CDR3 reads CASSPFGTSGGAGELFF. CDR3 coding DNA: TGTGCCAGCAGCCCATTTGGGACTAGCGGGGGGGCCGGGGAGCTGTTTTTT. V is TRBV9 and J is TRBJ2-2; TRBD2 aligns across 16 bases. The junction had 6 bases not matched to a gene; V was cut back by 4 bases and J by 6 bases. Germline V CDR1 and CDR2: SGDLS, YYNGEE. The CDR3 covers 17 residues. Full variable domain (missing parts from reference TRBV9 and TRBJ2-2): DSGVTQTPKHLITATGQRVTLRCSPRSGDLSVYWYQQSLDQGLQFLIQYYNGEERAKGNILERFSAQQFPDLHSELNLSSLELGDSALYFCASSPFGTSGGAGELFFGEGSRLTVL.

The chain carries TRBV12-3 or TRBV12-4 and TRBJ1-2, with TRBD1 identical over 7 bases. The CDR3 length is 13 residues. The junction had 1 base not matched to a gene; V was cut back by 0 bases and J by 6 bases. The CDR3 coding sequence is TGTGCCAGCAGTTTAGCAGGGACAGATGGCTACACCTTC. It is translated as CASSLAGTDGYTF.

The chain employs TRBV14 and TRBJ2-1, with no clear D. CDR1 SGHDN and CDR2 FVKESK come from the germline V gene. The V gene lost 4 bases and the J gene lost 11 bases, with 9 bases spanning the gap. This CDR3 contains 11 residues. The DNA of the CDR3 is TGTGCCAGCAGCCCTGGCTCCCAGCAGTTCTTC. Residues: CASSPGSQQFF.

V gene TRBV7-9 combines with J gene TRBJ2-1; D may be TRBD1 (5 bases). Trimming took off 3 bases at V and 7 bases at J, with 16 bases between the two ends. There are 15 residues in the CDR3. Looked up from germline, CDR1 is SEHNR and CDR2 is FQNEAQ (reference sequence). The CDR3 is CASSLVGRGYNEQFF. The CDR3 DNA sequence: TGTGCCAGCAGCTTGGTTGGTAGGGGATATAATGAGCAGTTCTTC.

The gene calls are TRBV6-2 or TRBV6-3 and TRBJ1-5; D is undetermined. CDR3 size: 17 residues. In germline, CDR1 is MNHEY, CDR2 SVGEGT. Trimming removed 4 bases from V and 0 bases from J, with 16 bases in between. CDR3 amino acids: CASSSSYSAHSNQPQHF. The CDR3, as DNA: TGTGCCAGCAGTTCCTCCTACAGTGCTCATAGCAATCAGCCCCAGCATTTT.